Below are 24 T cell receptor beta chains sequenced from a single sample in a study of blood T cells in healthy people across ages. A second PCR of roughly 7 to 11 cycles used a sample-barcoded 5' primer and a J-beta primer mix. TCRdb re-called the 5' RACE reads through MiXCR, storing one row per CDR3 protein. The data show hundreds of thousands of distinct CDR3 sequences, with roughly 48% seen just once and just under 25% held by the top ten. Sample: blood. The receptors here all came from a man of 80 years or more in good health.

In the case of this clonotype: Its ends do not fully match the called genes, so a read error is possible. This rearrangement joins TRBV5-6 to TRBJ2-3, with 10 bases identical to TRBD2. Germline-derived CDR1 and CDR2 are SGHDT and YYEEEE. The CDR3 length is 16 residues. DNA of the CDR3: TGTGCCAACAGCCTGAGGACTAGCGGACCCCGGGATACGCAGTATTTT. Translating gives CANSLRTSGPRDTQYF.

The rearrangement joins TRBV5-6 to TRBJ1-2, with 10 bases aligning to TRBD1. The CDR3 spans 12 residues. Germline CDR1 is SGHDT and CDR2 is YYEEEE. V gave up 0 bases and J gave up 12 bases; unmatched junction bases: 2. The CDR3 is CASSLGGQGDTF. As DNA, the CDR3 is TGTGCCAGCAGCTTGGGTGGACAGGGGGACACCTTC.

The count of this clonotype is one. CDR3 region: CSSGGTSSEQYF. The CDR3 DNA sequence: TGCAGCTCCGGCGGGACGTCGAGCGAGCAGTACTTC. The chain couples TRBV20-1 to TRBJ2-7; weak D call: TRBD2 (6 bases). The CDR3 contains 12 residues. Germline V CDR1 and CDR2: DFQATT, SNEGSKA (reference sequence).

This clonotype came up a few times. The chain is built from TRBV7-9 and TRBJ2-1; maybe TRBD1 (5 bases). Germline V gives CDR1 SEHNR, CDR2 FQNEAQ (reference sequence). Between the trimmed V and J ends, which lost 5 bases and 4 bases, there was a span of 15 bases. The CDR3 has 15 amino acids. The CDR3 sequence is CASSQGDSPYNEQFF. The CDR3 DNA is TGTGCCAGCAGCCAGGGTGACAGCCCATACAATGAGCAGTTCTTC. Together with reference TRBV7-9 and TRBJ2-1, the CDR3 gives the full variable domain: DTGVSQNPRHKITKRGQNVTFRCDPISEHNRLYWYRQTLGQGPEFLTYFQNEAQLEKSRLLSDRFSAERPKGSFSTLEIQRTEQGDSAMYLCASSQGDSPYNEQFFGPGTRLTVL.

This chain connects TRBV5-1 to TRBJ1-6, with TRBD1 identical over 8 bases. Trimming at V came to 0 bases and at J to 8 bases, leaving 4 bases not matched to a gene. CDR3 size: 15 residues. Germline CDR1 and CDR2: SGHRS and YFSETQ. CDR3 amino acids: CASSLGVTGDSPLHF. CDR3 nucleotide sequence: TGCGCCAGCAGCTTGGGGGTGACAGGGGATTCACCCCTCCACTTT.

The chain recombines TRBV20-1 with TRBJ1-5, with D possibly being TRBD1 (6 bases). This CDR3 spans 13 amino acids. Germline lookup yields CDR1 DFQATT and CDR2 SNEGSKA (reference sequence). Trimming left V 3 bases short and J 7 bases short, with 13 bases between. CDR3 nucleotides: TGCAGTGCTAGTCAGGGAAGGGGGCAGCCCCAGCATTTT. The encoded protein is CSASQGRGQPQHF.

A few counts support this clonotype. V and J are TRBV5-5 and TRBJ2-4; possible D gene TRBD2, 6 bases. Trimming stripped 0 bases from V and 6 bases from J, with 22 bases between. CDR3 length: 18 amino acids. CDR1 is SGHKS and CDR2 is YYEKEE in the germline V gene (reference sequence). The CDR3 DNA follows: TGTGCCAGCAGCTTGGACGCGGGGTGGGACCGTAAAAGAAACATTCAGTACTTC. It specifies CASSLDAGWDRKRNIQYF. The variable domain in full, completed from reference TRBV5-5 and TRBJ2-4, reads DAGVTQSPTHLIKTRGQQVTLRCSPISGHKSVSWYQQVLGQGPQFIFQYYEKEERGRGNFPDRFSARQFPNYSSELNVNALLLGDSALYLCASSLDAGWDRKRNIQYFGAGTRLSVL.

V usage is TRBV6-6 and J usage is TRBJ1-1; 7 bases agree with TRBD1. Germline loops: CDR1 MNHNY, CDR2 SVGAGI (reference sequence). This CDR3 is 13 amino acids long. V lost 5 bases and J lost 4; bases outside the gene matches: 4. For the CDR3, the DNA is TGTGCCAGCAGTGGGGACAGAGTCACTGAAGCTTTCTTT. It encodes CASSGDRVTEAFF.

CDR3: CASSLNQGSAGANVLTF. Here the CDR3 DNA reads TGTGCCAGCAGTCTTAACCAGGGTTCGGCGGGGGCCAACGTCCTGACTTTC. J is TRBJ2-6 and V is TRBV12-3 or TRBV12-4; D perhaps matches TRBD1 (5 bases). This CDR3 is built from 17 residues. V was trimmed by 5 bases and J by 4 bases, leaving 18 bases between them.

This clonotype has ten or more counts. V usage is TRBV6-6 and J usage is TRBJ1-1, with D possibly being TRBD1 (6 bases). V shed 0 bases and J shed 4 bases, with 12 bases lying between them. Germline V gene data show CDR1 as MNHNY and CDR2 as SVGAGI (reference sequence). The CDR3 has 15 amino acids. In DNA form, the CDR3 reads TGTGCCAGCAGTTACTCTGGGGGGCAAGGCACTGAAGCTTTCTTT. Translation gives CASSYSGGQGTEAFF.

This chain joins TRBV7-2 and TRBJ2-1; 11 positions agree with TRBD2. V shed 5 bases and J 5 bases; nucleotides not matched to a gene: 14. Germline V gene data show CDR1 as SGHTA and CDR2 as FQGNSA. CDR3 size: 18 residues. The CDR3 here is CASSRGASGRTGDNEQFF. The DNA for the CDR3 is TGTGCCAGCAGCAGGGGGGCTAGCGGGAGGACTGGAGACAATGAGCAGTTCTTC.

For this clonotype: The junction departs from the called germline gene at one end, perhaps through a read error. The CDR3 loop is CASSQDRGGETQYF. The DNA for the CDR3 is TGTGCCAGCAGCCAGGACAGGGGGGGAGAGACCCAGTACTTC. V is TRBV4-3 and J is TRBJ2-5, with TRBD1 identical over 10 bases. The CDR3 has 14 amino acids. The V gene's germline CDR1 is LGHNA and CDR2 YSLEER.

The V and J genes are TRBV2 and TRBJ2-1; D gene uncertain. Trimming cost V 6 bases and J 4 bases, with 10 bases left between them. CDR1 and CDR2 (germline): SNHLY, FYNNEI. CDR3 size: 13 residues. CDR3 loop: CASRGLDYNEQFF. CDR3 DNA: TGTGCCAGCAGGGGTCTCGATTACAATGAGCAGTTCTTC.

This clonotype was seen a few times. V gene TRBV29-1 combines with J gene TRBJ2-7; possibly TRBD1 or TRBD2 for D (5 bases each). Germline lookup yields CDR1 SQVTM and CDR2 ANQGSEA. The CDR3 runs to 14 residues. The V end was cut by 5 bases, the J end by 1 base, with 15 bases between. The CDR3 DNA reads TGCAGCGTTCTGCATAGGGACCGATCCTACGAGCAGTACTTC. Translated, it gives CSVLHRDRSYEQYF.

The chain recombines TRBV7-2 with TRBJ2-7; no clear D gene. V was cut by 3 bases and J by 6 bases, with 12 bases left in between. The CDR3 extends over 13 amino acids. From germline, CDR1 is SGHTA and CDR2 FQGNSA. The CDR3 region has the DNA TGTGCCAGCAGCTTTGCCCGGACCGGCGAGCAGTACTTC. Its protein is CASSFARTGEQYF.

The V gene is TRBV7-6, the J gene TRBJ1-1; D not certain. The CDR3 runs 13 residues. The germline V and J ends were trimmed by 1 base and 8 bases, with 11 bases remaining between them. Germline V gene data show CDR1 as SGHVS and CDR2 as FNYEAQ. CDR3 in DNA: TGTGCCAGCAGCTTAGTTCATGGAGGAGAAGCTTTCTTT. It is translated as CASSLVHGGEAFF. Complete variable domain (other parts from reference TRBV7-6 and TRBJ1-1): GAGVSQSPRYKVTKRGQDVALRCDPISGHVSLYWYRQALGQGPEFLTYFNYEAQQDKSGLPNDRFSAERPEGSISTLTIQRTEQRDSAMYRCASSLVHGGEAFFGQGTRLTVV.

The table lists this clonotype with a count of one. In DNA, the CDR3 is TGCAGTGCTAAGGAGGGGAGCGGCTCTGGAAACACCATATATTTT. It is translated as CSAKEGSGSGNTIYF. This chain links TRBV20-1 with TRBJ1-3, with a tentative D call TRBD1 (5 bases). Trimming stripped 4 bases from V and 0 bases from J, with 13 bases between. The CDR3 loop spans 15 amino acids. Germline CDR1 reads DFQATT; CDR2 reads SNEGSKA (reference sequence).

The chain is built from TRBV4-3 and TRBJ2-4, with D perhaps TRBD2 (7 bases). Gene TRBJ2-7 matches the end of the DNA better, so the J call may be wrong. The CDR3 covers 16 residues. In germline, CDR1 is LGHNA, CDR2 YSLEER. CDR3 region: CASSREWAGANYEQYF. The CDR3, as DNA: TGCGCCAGCAGCCGGGAATGGGCGGGGGCCAACTACGAGCAGTACTTC.

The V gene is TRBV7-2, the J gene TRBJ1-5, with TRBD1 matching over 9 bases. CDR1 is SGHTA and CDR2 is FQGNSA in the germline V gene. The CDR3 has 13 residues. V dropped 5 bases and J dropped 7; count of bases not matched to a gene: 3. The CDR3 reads CASSEDRGQPQHF. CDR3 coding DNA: TGTGCCAGCAGCGAGGACAGGGGACAGCCCCAGCATTTT.

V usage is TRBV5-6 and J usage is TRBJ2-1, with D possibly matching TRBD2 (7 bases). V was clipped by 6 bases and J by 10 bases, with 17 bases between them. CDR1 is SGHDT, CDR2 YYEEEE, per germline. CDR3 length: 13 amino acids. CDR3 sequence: CASIWEGGREQFF. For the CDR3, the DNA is TGTGCCAGCATCTGGGAGGGGGGTCGAGAGCAGTTCTTC.

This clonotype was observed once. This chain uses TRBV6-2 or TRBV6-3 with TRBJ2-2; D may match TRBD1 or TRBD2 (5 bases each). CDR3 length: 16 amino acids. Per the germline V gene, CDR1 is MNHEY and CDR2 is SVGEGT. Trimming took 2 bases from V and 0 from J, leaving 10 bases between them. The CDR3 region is CASSYTGRTNTGELFF. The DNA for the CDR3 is TGTGCCAGCAGTTACACGGGACGGACGAACACCGGGGAGCTGTTTTTT.

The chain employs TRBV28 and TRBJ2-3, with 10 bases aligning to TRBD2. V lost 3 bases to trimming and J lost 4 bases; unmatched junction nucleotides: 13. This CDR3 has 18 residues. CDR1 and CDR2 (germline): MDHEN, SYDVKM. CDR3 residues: CASSLQRRASGRADTQYF. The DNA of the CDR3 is TGTGCCAGCAGTTTGCAACGAAGGGCTAGCGGGAGAGCAGATACGCAGTATTTT.

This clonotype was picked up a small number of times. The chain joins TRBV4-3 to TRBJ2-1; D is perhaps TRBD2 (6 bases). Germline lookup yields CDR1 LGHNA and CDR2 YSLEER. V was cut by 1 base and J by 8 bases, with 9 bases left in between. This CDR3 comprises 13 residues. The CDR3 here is CASSQGREYEQFF. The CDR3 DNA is TGCGCCAGCAGCCAAGGACGGGAGTATGAGCAGTTCTTC.

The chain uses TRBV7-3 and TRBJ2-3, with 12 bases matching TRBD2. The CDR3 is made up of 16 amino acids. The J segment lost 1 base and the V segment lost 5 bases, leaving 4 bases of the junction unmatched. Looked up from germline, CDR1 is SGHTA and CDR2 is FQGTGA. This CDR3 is CASSKRLAGGTDTQYF. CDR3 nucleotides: TGTGCCAGCAGCAAGAGACTAGCGGGGGGCACAGATACGCAGTATTTT.